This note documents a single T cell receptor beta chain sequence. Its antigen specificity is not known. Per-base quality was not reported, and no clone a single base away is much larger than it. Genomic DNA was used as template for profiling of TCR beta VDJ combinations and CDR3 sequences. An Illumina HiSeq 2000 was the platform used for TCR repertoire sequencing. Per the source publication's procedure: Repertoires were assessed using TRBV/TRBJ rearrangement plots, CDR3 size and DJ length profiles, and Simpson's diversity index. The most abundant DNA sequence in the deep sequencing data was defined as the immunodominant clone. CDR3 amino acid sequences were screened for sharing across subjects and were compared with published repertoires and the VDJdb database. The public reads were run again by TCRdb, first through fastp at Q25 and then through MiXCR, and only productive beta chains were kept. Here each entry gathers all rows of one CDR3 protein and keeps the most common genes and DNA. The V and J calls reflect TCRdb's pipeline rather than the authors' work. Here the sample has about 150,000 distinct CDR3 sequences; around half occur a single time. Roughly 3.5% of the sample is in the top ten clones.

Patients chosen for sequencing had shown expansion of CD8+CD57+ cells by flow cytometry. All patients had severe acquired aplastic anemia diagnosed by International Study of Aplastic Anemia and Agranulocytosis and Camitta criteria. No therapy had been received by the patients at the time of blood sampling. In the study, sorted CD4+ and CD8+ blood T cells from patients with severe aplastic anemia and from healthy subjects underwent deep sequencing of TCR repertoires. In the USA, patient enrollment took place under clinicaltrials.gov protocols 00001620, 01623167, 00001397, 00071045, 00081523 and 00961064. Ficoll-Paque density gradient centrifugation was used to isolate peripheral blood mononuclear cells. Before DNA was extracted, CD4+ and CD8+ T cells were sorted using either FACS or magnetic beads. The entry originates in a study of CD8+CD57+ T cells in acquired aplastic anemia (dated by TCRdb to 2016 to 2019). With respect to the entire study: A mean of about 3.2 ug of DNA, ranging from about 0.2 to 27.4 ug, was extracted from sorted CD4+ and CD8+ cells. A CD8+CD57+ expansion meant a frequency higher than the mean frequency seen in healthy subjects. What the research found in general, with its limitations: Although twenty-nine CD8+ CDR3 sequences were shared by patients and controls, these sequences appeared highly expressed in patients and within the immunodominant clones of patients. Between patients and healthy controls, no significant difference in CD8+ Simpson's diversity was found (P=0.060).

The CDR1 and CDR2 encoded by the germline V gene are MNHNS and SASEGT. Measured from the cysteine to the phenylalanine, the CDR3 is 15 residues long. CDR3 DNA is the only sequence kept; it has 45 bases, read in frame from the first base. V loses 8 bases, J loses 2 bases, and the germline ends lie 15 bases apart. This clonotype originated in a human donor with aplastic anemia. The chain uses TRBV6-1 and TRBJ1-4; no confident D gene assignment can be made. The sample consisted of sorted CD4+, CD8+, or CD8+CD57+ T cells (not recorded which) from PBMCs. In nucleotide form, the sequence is TGTGCCAGCGTCCCAGCGGGTCGTACTAATGAAAAACTGTTTTTT. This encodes CASVPAGRTNEKLFF.